This TCR beta chain was retrieved from a study of blood T cells in healthy people across ages. Study results and limitations: Unknown CMV status may confound age-related changes in expanded clones. Higher diversity, along with more naive CD4+ cells, distinguished long-lived donors from aged donors.

Peripheral blood, about 10 milliliters per donor, was collected. In regard to this clonotype: Antigen: not known.

Germline-derived CDR1 and CDR2 are SGHVS and FNYEAQ. The CDR3 extends over 16 amino acids. Trimming cost V 5 bases and J 0 bases, with 15 bases left between them. The use of a sample-barcoded 5' primer and a J-beta primer mix characterized a second PCR of 7 to 11 cycles. TCRdb reanalysed the 5' RACE reads using MiXCR and keeps one entry per CDR3 protein. This sample carries approximately 880,000 distinct CDR3 sequences, around 46% of them seen once, and the ten largest clones take 10% to 15%. This TCR came from a man between 25 and 39 years old in good health. The V call is TRBV7-6, the J call TRBJ2-3; tentative D call: TRBD2 (6 bases). The sequencing sample was made of blood. The CDR3: CASSTKLAPSTDTQYF. The CDR3 bases are TGTGCCAGCAGCACCAAACTAGCCCCTAGCACAGATACGCAGTATTTT.